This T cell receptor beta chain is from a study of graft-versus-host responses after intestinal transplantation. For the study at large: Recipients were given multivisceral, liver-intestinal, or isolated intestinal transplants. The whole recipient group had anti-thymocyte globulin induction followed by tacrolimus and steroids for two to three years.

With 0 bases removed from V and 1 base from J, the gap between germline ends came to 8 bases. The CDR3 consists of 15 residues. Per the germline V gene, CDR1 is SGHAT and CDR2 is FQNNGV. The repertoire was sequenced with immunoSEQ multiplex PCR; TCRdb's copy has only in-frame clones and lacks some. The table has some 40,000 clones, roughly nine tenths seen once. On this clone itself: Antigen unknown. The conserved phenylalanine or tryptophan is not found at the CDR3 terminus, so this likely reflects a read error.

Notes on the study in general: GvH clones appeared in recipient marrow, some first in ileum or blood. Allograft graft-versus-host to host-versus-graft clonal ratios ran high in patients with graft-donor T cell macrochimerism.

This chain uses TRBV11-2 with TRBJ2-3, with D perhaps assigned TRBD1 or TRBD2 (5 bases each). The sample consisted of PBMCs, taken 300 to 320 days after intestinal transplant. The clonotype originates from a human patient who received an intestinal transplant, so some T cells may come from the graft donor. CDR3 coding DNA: TGTGCCAGCAGCTTAGATGTGGGGGGCACAGATACGCAGTATCTT. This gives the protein CASSLDVGGTDTQYL.